Sequencing of this TCR beta chain was carried out in a study of blood T cell repertoires in COVID-19. Clones were sequenced by immunoSEQ multiplex PCR, and TCRdb holds only the in-frame ones, with some missing. The sample contains a few hundred thousand clones, more than 70% of which appear only once. This clone appeared once. The length of the CDR3 is 16 residues. Trimming cost V 0 bases and J 0 bases, with 11 bases left between them. CDR1 and CDR2 (germline): LGHNA, YNFKEQ. The receptor was isolated from a woman between 45 and 60 years old with acute or convalescent COVID-19. Sequencing input: peripheral blood. The chain is built from TRBV4-2 and TRBJ2-5, with a tentative D call TRBD2 (7 bases). This CDR3 reads CASSQEGGEYQETQYF. The CDR3 nucleotides are TGTGCCAGCAGCCAAGAAGGGGGGGAGTACCAAGAGACCCAGTACTTC.